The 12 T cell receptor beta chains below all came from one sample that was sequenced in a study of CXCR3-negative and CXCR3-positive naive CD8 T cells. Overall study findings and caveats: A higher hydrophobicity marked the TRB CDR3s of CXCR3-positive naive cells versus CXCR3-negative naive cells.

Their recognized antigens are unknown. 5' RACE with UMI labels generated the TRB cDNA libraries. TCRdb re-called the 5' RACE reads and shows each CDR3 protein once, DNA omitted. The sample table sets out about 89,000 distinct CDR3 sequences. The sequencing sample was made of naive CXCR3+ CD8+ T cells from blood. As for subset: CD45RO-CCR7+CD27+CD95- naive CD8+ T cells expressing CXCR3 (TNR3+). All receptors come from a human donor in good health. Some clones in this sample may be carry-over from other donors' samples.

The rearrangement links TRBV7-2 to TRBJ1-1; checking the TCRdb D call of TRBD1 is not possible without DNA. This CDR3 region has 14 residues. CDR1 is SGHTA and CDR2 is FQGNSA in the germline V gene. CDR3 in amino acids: CASSYPDSNTEAFF. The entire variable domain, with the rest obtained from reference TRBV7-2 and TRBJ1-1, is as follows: GAGVSQSPSNKVTEKGKDVELRCDPISGHTALYWYRQSLGQGLEFLIYFQGNSAPDKSGLPSDRFSAERTGGSVSTLTIQRTQQEDSAVYLCASSYPDSNTEAFFGQGTRLTVV.

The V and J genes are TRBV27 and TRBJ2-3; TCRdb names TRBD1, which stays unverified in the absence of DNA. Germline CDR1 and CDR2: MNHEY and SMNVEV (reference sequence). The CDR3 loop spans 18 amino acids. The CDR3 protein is CASSLSKAGWYGTDTQYF.

The CDR3 is CASSFGGVSREQYF. The gene calls are TRBV5-6 and TRBJ2-7; TCRdb reports TRBD1, a call that lacks DNA to check it against. Germline-derived CDR1 and CDR2 are SGHDT and YYEEEE. The CDR3 consists of 14 residues.

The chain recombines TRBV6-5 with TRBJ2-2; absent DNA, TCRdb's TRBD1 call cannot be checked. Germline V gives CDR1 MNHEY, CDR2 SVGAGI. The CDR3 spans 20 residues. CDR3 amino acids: CASSYRPHPDRGQWTGELFF.

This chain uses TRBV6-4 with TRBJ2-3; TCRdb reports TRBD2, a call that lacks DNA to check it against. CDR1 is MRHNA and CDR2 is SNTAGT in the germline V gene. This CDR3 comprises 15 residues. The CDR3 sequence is CASSDSGGASDTQYF.

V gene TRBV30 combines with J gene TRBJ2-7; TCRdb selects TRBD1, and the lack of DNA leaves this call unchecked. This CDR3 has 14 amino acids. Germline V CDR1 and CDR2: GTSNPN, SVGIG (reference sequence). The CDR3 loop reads CAWSVTGGGYEQYF. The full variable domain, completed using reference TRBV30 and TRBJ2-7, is SQTIHQWPATLVQPVGSPLSLECTVEGTSNPNLYWYRQAAGRGLQLLFYSVGIGQISSEVPQNLSASRPQDRQFILSSKKLLLSDSGFYLCAWSVTGGGYEQYFGPGTRLTVT.

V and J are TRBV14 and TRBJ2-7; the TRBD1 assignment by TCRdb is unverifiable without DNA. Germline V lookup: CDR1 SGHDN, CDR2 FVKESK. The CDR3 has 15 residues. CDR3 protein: CASSQEAGGYGKQYF.

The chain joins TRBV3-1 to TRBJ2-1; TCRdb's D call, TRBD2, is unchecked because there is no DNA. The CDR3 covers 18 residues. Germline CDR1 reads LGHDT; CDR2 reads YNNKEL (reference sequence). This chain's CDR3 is CASSQDTSGGESYNEQFF.

The CDR3 loop reads CASSGLAGYSYEQYF. The chain joins TRBV7-8 to TRBJ2-7; TCRdb returns TRBD2, unconfirmable since there is no DNA. CDR3 length equals 15 residues. Germline V lookup: CDR1 SGHVS, CDR2 FQNEAQ.

The CDR3 reads CASSPNYPGEETQYF. The chain links TRBV18 to TRBJ2-5. This CDR3 comprises 15 residues. Germline V gene data show CDR1 as KGHSH and CDR2 as LQKENI. Together with reference TRBV18 and TRBJ2-5, the CDR3 gives the full variable domain: NAGVMQNPRHLVRRRGQEARLRCSPMKGHSHVYWYRQLPEEGLKFMVYLQKENIIDESGMPKERFSAEFPKEGPSILRIQQVVRGDSAAYFCASSPNYPGEETQYFGPGTRLLVL.

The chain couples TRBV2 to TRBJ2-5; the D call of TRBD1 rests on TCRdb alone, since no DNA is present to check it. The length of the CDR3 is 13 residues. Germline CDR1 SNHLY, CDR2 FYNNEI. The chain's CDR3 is CASSGGGGETQYF.

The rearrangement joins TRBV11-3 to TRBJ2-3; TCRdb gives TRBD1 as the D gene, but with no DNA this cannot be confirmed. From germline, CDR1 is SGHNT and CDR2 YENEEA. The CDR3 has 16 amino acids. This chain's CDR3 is CASSLVGRGAKDTQYF.